This T cell receptor beta chain stems from a study of molecular identifiers for immune sequencing clone quantification. Findings and limits, study-wide: Naive cells had under 1% of molecules in clones above 20 RNA copies, effectors over 97%. Spiked Jurkat TCR RNA from one cell was reportedly detectable among 950,000 to 1,000,000 naive cells.

This clonotype was observed at least ten times. Its antigen is as yet unknown. Germline V gene lookup returns CDR1 DFQATT and CDR2 SNEGSKA (reference sequence). Trimming at V came to 0 bases and at J to 6 bases, leaving 2 bases not matched to a gene. The CDR3 length is 12 residues. Generation of bulk TCR libraries relied on previously described methods and listed TCR primers. TCRdb re-called the PCR reads through MiXCR, storing one row per CDR3 protein. This sample has approximately 100,000 distinct CDR3 sequences, with roughly 34% found just once. Material for sequencing was naive CD8+ T cells from blood, with Jurkat cell RNA spiked in. Subset reported: FACS-sorted CD8+CD4-CCR7+CD45RA+ naive T cells. The rearrangement joins TRBV20-1 to TRBJ2-7; 7 positions match TRBD1. This TCR was recovered from a human donor in good health. Some libraries in this study had Jurkat cell RNA spiked in. The CDR3 nucleotides are TGCAGTGCTAGAGAGACAGGGAGCGAGCAGTACTTC. Its protein is CSARETGSEQYF.